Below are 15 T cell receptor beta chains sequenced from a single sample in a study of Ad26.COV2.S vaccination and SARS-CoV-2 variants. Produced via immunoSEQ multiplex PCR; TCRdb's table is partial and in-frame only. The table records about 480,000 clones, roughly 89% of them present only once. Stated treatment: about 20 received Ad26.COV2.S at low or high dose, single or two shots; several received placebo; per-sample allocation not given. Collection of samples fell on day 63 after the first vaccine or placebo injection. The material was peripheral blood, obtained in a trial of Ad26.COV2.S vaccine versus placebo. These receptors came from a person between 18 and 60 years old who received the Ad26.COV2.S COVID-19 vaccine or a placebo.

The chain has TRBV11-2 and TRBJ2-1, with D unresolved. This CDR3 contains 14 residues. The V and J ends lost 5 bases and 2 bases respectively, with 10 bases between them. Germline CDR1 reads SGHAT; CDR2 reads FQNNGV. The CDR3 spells CASSALRTYNEQFF. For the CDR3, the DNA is TGTGCCAGCAGCGCACTCCGCACCTACAATGAGCAGTTCTTC.

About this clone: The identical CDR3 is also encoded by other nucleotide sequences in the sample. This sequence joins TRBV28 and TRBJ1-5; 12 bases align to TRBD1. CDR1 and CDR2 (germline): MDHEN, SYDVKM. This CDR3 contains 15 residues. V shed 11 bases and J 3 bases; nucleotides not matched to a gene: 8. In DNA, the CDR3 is TGTGCCTCATCCGGGACAGGGGGCCTCAATCAGCCCCAGCATTTT. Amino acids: CASSGTGGLNQPQHF.

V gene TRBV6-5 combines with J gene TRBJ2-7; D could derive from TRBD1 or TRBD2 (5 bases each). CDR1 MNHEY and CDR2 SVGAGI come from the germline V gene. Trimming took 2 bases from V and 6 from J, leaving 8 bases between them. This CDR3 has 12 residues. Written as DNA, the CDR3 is TGTGCCAGCAGTTACGGGGGTGGCGAGCAGTACTTC. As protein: CASSYGGGEQYF.

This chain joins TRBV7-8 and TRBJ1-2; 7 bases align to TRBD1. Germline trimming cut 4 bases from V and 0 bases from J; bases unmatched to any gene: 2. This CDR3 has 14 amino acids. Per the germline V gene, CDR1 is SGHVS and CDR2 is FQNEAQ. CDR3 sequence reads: CASSSGQANYGYTF. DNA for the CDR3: TGTGCCAGCAGCTCTGGACAGGCTAACTATGGCTACACCTTC.

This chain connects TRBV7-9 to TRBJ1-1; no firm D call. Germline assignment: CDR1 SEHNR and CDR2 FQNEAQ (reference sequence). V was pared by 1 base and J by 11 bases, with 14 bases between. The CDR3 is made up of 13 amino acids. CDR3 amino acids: CASSLVAPQRAFF. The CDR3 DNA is TGTGCCAGCAGCTTAGTAGCTCCGCAGCGGGCTTTCTTT.

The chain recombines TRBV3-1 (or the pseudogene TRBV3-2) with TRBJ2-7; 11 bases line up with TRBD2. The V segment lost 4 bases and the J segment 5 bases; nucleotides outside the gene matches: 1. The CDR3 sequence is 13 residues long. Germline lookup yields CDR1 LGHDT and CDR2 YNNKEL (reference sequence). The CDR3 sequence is CASSLSGRDEQYF. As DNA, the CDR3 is TGTGCCAGCAGCCTTAGCGGGAGGGACGAGCAGTACTTC.

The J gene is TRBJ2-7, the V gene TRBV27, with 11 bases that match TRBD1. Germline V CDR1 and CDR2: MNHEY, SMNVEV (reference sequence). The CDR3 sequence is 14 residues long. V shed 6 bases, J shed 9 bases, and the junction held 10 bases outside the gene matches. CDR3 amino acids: CASSPGQGGSGQYF. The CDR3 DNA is TGTGCCAGCAGCCCGGGACAGGGGGGTTCAGGGCAGTACTTC.

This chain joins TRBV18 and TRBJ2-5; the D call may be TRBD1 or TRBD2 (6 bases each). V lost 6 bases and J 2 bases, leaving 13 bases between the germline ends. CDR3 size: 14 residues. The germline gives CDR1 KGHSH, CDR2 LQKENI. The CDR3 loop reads CASSRDNTQETQYF. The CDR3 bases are TGTGCCAGCTCGCGGGACAACACTCAAGAGACCCAGTACTTC.

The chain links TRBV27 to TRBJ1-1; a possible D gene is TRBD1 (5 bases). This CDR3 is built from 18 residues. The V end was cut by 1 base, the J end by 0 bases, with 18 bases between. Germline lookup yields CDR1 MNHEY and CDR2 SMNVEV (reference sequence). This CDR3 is CASSLLPPGGTLNTEAFF. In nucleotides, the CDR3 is TGTGCCAGCAGTTTATTACCCCCTGGGGGGACCTTGAACACTGAAGCTTTCTTT.

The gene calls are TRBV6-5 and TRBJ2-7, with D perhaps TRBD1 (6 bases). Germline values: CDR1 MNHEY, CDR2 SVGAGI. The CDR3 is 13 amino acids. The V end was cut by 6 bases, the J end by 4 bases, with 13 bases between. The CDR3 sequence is CASRSFQGYEQYF. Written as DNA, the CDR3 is TGTGCCAGCAGATCTTTCCAGGGGTACGAGCAGTACTTC.

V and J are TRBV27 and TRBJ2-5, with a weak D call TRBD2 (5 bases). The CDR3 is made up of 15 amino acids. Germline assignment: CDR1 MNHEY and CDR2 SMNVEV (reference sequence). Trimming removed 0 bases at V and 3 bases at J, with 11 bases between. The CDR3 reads CASSLSRVREETQYF. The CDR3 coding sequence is TGTGCCAGCAGTTTATCTCGGGTGAGGGAAGAGACCCAGTACTTC.

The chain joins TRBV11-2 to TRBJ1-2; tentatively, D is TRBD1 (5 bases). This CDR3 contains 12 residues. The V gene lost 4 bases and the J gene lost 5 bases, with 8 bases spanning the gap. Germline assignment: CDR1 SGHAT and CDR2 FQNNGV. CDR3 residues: CASSSTDYGYTF. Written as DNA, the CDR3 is TGTGCCAGCAGCTCGACAGATTATGGCTACACCTTC.

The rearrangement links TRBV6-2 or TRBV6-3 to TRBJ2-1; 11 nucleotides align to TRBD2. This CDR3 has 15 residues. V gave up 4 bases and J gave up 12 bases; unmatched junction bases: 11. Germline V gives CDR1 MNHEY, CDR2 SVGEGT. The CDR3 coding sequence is TGTGCCAGCAGTTCGTTCATGACTAGCGGGAATCTGCAGTTCTTC. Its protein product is CASSSFMTSGNLQFF.

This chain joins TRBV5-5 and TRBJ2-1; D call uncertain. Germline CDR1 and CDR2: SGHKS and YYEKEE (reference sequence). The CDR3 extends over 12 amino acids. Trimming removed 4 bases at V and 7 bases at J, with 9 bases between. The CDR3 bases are TGTGCCAGCAGCCTCGATGTGAATGAGCAGTTCTTC. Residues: CASSLDVNEQFF.

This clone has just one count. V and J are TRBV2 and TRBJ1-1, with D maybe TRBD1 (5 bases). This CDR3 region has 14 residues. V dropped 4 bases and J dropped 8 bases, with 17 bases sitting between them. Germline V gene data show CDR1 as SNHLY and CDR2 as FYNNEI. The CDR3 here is CASSAELRQGEAFF. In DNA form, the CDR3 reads TGTGCCAGCAGTGCGGAGTTAAGGCAGGGAGAAGCTTTCTTT.